The clone carrying this TCR beta chain was seen just once. Its target is not known. Sequenced by immunoSEQ multiplex PCR; TCRdb stores in-frame clones only, minus some. The sample yields about 50,000 clones, around 90% seen once. This sample was included in a study of graft-versus-host responses after intestinal transplantation. As for the study in general: Among the recipients, transplants were multivisceral, liver-intestinal, or isolated intestinal. All of the recipients had induction that used anti-thymocyte globulin, then tacrolimus and steroids for around three years.

Findings of the study overall: GvH clones detected in recipient marrow included some appearing first in ileum or blood.

This receptor was obtained from a human donor who was the organ donor for an intestinal transplant. The sample was unstimulated CD4+ T cells sorted from spleen or lymph node cells, taken before transplant.

CDR3 residues: CASSLRRLAGGTDTQYF. For the CDR3, the DNA is TGTGCCAGCAGCTTACGTAGACTAGCGGGGGGCACAGATACGCAGTATTTT. This chain connects TRBV7-9 to TRBJ2-3; 12 bases map to TRBD2. The germline CDR1 and CDR2 sequences are SEHNR and FQNEAQ (reference sequence). The junction had 4 bases not matched to a gene; V was cut back by 2 bases and J by 1 base. The CDR3 totals 17 residues.